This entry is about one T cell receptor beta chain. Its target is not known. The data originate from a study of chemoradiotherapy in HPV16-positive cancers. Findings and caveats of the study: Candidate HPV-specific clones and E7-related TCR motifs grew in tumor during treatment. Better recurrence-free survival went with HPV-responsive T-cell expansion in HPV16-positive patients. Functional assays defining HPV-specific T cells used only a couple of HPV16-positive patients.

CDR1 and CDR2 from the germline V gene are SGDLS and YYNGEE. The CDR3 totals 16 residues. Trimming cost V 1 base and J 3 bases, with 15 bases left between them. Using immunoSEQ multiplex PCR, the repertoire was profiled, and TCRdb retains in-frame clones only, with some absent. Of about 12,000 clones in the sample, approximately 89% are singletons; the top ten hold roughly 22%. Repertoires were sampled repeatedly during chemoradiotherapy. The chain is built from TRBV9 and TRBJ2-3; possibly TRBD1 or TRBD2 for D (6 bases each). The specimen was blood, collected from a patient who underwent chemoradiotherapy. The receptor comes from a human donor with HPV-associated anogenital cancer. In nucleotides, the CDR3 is TGTGCCAGCAGCGTAAGGGGGGAATGGGGAACAGATACGCAGTATTTT. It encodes CASSVRGEWGTDTQYF.